The 5 T cell receptor beta chains reported below all come from one sample, sequenced in a study. MiXCR, run by TCRdb on the 5' RACE reads, gives a single entry per CDR3 protein. The data contain about 9,000 distinct CDR3 sequences, about 45% of them singletons. Treg sorting used a CD4+CD25+CD127-/low gate. The specimen sequenced was Tregs sorted from a lymph node. Every receptor here comes from a female donor with breast cancer.

This chain joins TRBV24-1 and TRBJ1-5; D ambiguous. CDR3 length: 14 residues. CDR1 and CDR2 from the germline V gene are KGHDR and SFDVKD. The V end lost 5 bases, the J end lost 5 bases, and 12 bases lay between the germline ends. The CDR3 nucleotides read TGTGCCACCAGTGCTCAGACCTGGGATCAGCCCCAGCATTTT. It translates to CATSAQTWDQPQHF.

This chain connects TRBV6-4 to TRBJ2-2; D gene uncertain. There are 13 residues in the CDR3. The V and J ends lost 3 bases and 4 bases respectively, with 6 bases between them. CDR1 and CDR2 from the germline V gene are MRHNA and SNTAGT. CDR3 nucleotides: TGTGCCAGCAGTGAGGCTAGCACCGGGGAGCTGTTTTTT. This sequence encodes CASSEASTGELFF.

CDR3 sequence: CASSERAPQPLFF. CDR3 bases: TGTGCCAGCAGCGAGAGGGCCCCCCAGCCCCTGTTTTTT. The chain has TRBV7-2 and TRBJ1-4; D gene unclear. V dropped 5 bases and J dropped 14 bases, with 18 bases sitting between them. From germline, CDR1 is SGHTA and CDR2 FQGNSA. The CDR3 is made up of 13 amino acids.

This clonotype appeared a few times. The J gene is TRBJ2-1, the V gene TRBV7-6, with 14 positions matching TRBD2. The ends lost 5 bases at V and 8 bases at J; junction bases unmatched: 5. CDR3 size: 15 residues. Germline V gene lookup returns CDR1 SGHVS and CDR2 FNYEAQ. The CDR3 loop is CASSGGTSGGDEQFF. In nucleotides, the CDR3 is TGTGCCAGCAGCGGCGGGACTAGCGGGGGCGATGAGCAGTTCTTC.

V and J are TRBV23-1 and TRBJ2-7; D might be TRBD2 (5 bases). TRBV23-1 is marked as an open reading frame, function uncertain. This CDR3 spans 20 amino acids. V lost 6 bases and J 5 bases, leaving 35 bases between the germline ends. In nucleotides, the CDR3 is TGCGCCAGCAGGTGGGCAGCGGACGCACTCGAGTCTTTCCGAGGTAACGAGCAGTACTTC. Amino acids: CASRWAADALESFRGNEQYF.